The TCR beta chain under discussion was sequenced for a study of siplizumab effects on memory and regulatory T cells. This CDR3 has 13 residues. Looked up from germline, CDR1 is SGHNT and CDR2 is YYREEE (reference sequence). V lost 0 bases, J lost 2 bases, and 5 bases lay in between. Sequencing used immunoSEQ multiplex PCR; TCRdb keeps in-frame clones, though not all of them. The sample has around 100,000 clones, approximately 91% seen once. In the case of this clone: The antigen remains undetermined.

Study-level findings and limits: Naive T cells seemed more diverse than memory cells and seemed major alloresponse contributors. An assignable naive or memory phenotype was lacking in roughly 80-95% of proliferating CD4+ or CD8+ clones. For mappable alloreactive CD4+ clones, the mean Treg-derived fraction was roughly 70% with siplizumab and under 35% in controls.

Sequenced: non-Treg CD4+ T cells sorted from blood. The chain recombines TRBV5-4 with TRBJ2-5; D gene uncertain. The TCR originated in a human donor in good health. The CDR3 is CASSLAYQETQYF. The DNA for the CDR3 is TGTGCCAGCAGCTTGGCCTATCAAGAGACCCAGTACTTC.